Here is one T cell receptor (beta chain) with its context. This sample was included in a study of blood T cell repertoires in COVID-19. Profiled with immunoSEQ multiplex PCR; TCRdb holds only in-frame clones, not every one. The data show just over 150,000 clones, 70% to 85% seen once. Germline V CDR1 and CDR2: SNHLY, FYNNEI. V lost 6 bases and J 0 bases, leaving 9 bases between the germline ends. The CDR3 has 15 residues. This chain connects TRBV2 to TRBJ2-6; D is possibly TRBD1 (5 bases). The sample taken for sequencing was peripheral blood. The receptor's source is a woman older than 75 with acute or convalescent COVID-19. The CDR3 DNA follows: TGTGCCAGCAGGGACACCGCCTCTGGGGCCAACGTCCTGACTTTC. Its protein is CASRDTASGANVLTF.